This passage covers 26 T cell receptor beta chains from one sample sequenced in a study of T-cell memory formation after mild COVID-19. MiXCR, applied by TCRdb to the 5' RACE reads, yields one record per CDR3 protein. The sample has 400,000 to 450,000 distinct CDR3 sequences; about 20% are singletons. The sequencing sample was made of PBMCs or a T cell subset sorted from them (not recorded which). These receptors all come from a man in his late teens or twenties who had mild COVID-19 (a few samples of this study predate the infection). Cell type and time point are not known.

This clonotype appeared a few times. This chain links TRBV28 with TRBJ1-6; 9 bases agree with TRBD1. From germline, CDR1 is MDHEN and CDR2 SYDVKM. The CDR3 is 15 residues long. The J segment lost 4 bases and the V segment lost 7 bases, leaving 5 bases of the junction unmatched. In DNA, the CDR3 is TGTGCCAGCACTTCCGGGACAGGGTATAATTCACCCCTCCACTTT. Protein: CASTSGTGYNSPLHF.

This chain joins TRBV30 and TRBJ2-6; 8 nucleotides match TRBD1. V shed 4 bases and J 0 bases; nucleotides not matched to a gene: 14. The CDR3 consists of 19 residues. Germline V CDR1 and CDR2: GTSNPN, SVGIG (reference sequence). For the CDR3, the DNA is TGTGCCTGGACCCACCGACTCGGGACAGGTCTCTCTGGGGCCAACGTCCTGACTTTC. It translates to CAWTHRLGTGLSGANVLTF.

Details on this clonotype: It is likely a read error, because the conserved phenylalanine at the end of the CDR3 is missing. The J gene is TRBJ2-7, the V gene TRBV7-9; D not resolved. The length of the CDR3 is 15 residues. V gave up 0 bases and J gave up 5 bases, with 14 bases separating them. Germline values: CDR1 SEHNR, CDR2 FQNEAQ (reference sequence). The CDR3 loop reads CASSLAGLTADEQYL. The CDR3 coding sequence is TGTGCCAGCAGCTTAGCTGGGCTCACGGCCGACGAGCAGTACTTA.

This clonotype was observed a handful of times. The chain uses TRBV5-4 and TRBJ2-1, with 9 bases fitting TRBD1. The CDR3 has 15 residues. V shed 3 bases and J 6 bases; nucleotides not matched to a gene: 7. Germline assignment: CDR1 SGHNT and CDR2 YYREEE (reference sequence). The DNA for the CDR3 is TGTGCCAGCAGCTCCGGGACAGGGTCCGGCAATGAGCAGTTCTTC. Its protein is CASSSGTGSGNEQFF.

This clonotype was observed a few times. The chain joins TRBV5-4 to TRBJ1-1, with 8 bases aligning to TRBD1. Looked up from germline, CDR1 is SGHNT and CDR2 is YYREEE (reference sequence). V was pared by 0 bases and J by 4 bases, with 2 bases of the junction left unmatched. CDR3 size: 14 residues. CDR3 sequence (DNA): TGTGCCAGCAGCTTGGGGACAGGGCCCACTGAAGCTTTCTTT. Its translation: CASSLGTGPTEAFF.

This clonotype was detected ten times or more. CDR3 amino acids: CATSRVWTSGGAKNIQYF. CDR3 sequence (DNA): TGTGCCACCAGCAGAGTATGGACTAGCGGGGGGGCCAAAAACATTCAGTACTTC. The rearrangement uses TRBV15 and TRBJ2-4; 14 bases agree with TRBD2. Germline V gene sequence: CDR1 LNHNV, CDR2 YYDKDF (reference sequence). This CDR3 has 18 amino acids. V was clipped by 1 base and J by 1 base; unmatched bases: 3.

V is TRBV7-6 and J is TRBJ2-5, with 11 bases lining up with TRBD2. From germline, CDR1 is SGHVS and CDR2 FNYEAQ. V trimming: 1 base; J trimming: 1 base; junction bases outside the gene matches: 2. This CDR3 is built from 16 residues. CDR3 amino acids: CASSLVAGGVQETQYF. CDR3 bases: TGTGCCAGCAGCTTAGTAGCGGGGGGGGTCCAAGAGACCCAGTACTTC.

The J gene is TRBJ1-4, the V gene TRBV7-2; the D gene is possibly TRBD1 (6 bases). The CDR3 consists of 13 residues. The V gene lost 3 bases and the J gene lost 8 bases, with 10 bases spanning the gap. The germline V gene has CDR1 SGHTA and CDR2 FQGNSA. The CDR3 DNA reads as TGTGCCAGCAGCTTCCGGGACAACGAAAAACTGTTTTTT. This codes for CASSFRDNEKLFF.

V and J are TRBV7-9 and TRBJ2-6; D assignment may be TRBD1 or TRBD2 (5 bases each). In germline, CDR1 is SEHNR, CDR2 FQNEAQ (reference sequence). There are 18 residues in the CDR3. The ends were cut back, 5 bases at V and 0 bases at J, with 17 bases in the middle. CDR3 nucleotides: TGTGCCAGCAGCCGAGAGACAGTGGCGGGCTCTGGGGCCAACGTCCTGACTTTC. Translation: CASSRETVAGSGANVLTF.

This CDR3 reads CASSLMSVDTQYF. CDR3 bases: TGTGCCAGCAGCTTAATGAGCGTAGATACGCAGTATTTT. V and J are TRBV7-9 and TRBJ2-3; D is uncertain. The CDR3 length is 13 residues. Germline lookup yields CDR1 SEHNR and CDR2 FQNEAQ (reference sequence). V lost 2 bases to trimming and J lost 5 bases, with 8 bases between them.

This clonotype was observed many times. V and J are TRBV5-1 and TRBJ2-3; D ambiguous. The ends were cut back, 5 bases at V and 1 base at J, with 11 bases in the middle. This CDR3 contains 14 residues. Germline CDR1 reads SGHRS; CDR2 reads YFSETQ. CDR3 region: CASSKGAGTDTQYF. The CDR3 DNA follows: TGCGCCAGCAGTAAGGGCGCGGGCACAGATACGCAGTATTTT.

The CDR3, as DNA: TGCGCCAGCAGCCTTCGGGACAGCAGCTCCTACGAGCAGTACTTC. This sequence encodes CASSLRDSSSYEQYF. This sequence joins TRBV4-1 and TRBJ2-7; TRBD1 matches 7 bases. The CDR3 covers 15 residues. The germline V gene has CDR1 MGHRA and CDR2 YSYEKL. Trimming at V came to 4 bases and at J to 0 bases, leaving 6 bases not matched to a gene.

This clonotype was recorded a few times. The chain uses TRBV7-9 and TRBJ2-1; 7 bases match TRBD1. With 8 bases clipped from V and 2 bases from J, the junction kept 6 bases outside the gene matches. Germline-derived CDR1 and CDR2 are SEHNR and FQNEAQ (reference sequence). CDR3 length equals 14 residues. CDR3 loop: CASGLTGPYNEQFF. The CDR3 DNA reads as TGTGCCAGCGGGTTGACAGGGCCCTACAATGAGCAGTTCTTC.

This clonotype was counted a few times. The CDR3 nucleotides are TGTGCCACCAGTGCCCAGGGGGGGGCGAACACCGGGGAGCTGTTTTTT. Translating gives CATSAQGGANTGELFF. V gene TRBV24-1 combines with J gene TRBJ2-2; the D call may be TRBD1 or TRBD2 (7 bases each). The CDR3 totals 16 residues. Germline V gene data show CDR1 as KGHDR and CDR2 as SFDVKD. The V end was cut by 5 bases, the J end by 0 bases, with 12 bases between.

The chain combines TRBV7-2 with TRBJ2-1; 7 bases map to TRBD2. The junction had 12 bases not matched to a gene; V was cut back by 3 bases and J by 10 bases. The CDR3 is 15 amino acids. The germline V gene encodes CDR1 SGHTA and CDR2 FQGNSA. CDR3 amino acids: CASSLGGLPLQEQFF. CDR3 in DNA: TGTGCCAGCAGCTTGGGGGGACTACCTCTTCAAGAGCAGTTCTTC.

CDR3 nucleotide sequence: TGTGCCAGCAGTTTGACAGGGGGAAACACCATATATTTT. It yields the protein CASSLTGGNTIYF. J is TRBJ1-3 and V is TRBV12-3 or TRBV12-4, with 7 bases that match TRBD1. The CDR3 is 13 amino acids. The ends lost 3 bases at V and 4 bases at J; junction bases unmatched: 0.

This clonotype has a handful of counts. This rearrangement joins TRBV4-2 to TRBJ1-2, with D hard to call. The CDR3 consists of 14 residues. The V end was cut by 0 bases, the J end by 4 bases, with 9 bases between. Germline CDR1 LGHNA, CDR2 YNFKEQ. CDR3 nucleotides: TGTGCCAGCAGCCAAGACGCGGGAGGCTATGGCTACACCTTC. Protein: CASSQDAGGYGYTF.

This clonotype was recorded a few times. The chain is built from TRBV5-4 and TRBJ2-1; the match to TRBD1 covers 9 bases. The CDR3 contains 14 residues. Unmatched junction bases numbered 4, after V lost 4 bases and J lost 5 bases. Looked up from germline, CDR1 is SGHNT and CDR2 is YYREEE (reference sequence). The CDR3 protein is CASSHGQGNNEQFF. The DNA for the CDR3 is TGTGCCAGCAGCCACGGACAGGGGAACAATGAGCAGTTCTTC.

The chain links TRBV27 to TRBJ2-1; 11 nucleotides match TRBD2. V dropped 5 bases and J dropped 9; count of bases not matched to a gene: 6. CDR1 MNHEY and CDR2 SMNVEV come from the germline V gene (reference sequence). The CDR3 spans 14 residues. CDR3 bases: TGTGCCAGCAGTGGACTAGCGGGTTTTCTTGAGCAGTTCTTC. Residues: CASSGLAGFLEQFF.

The sample holds many counts of this clonotype. The gene calls are TRBV7-2 and TRBJ2-2; D possibly matches TRBD1 or TRBD2 (6 bases each). Trimming removed 5 bases at V and 9 bases at J, with 16 bases between. Germline V gene lookup returns CDR1 SGHTA and CDR2 FQGNSA. This CDR3 contains 14 residues. DNA of the CDR3: TGTGCCAGCAGCGCAATCGGGGGCGAGTGGGAGCTGTTTTTT. Amino acids: CASSAIGGEWELFF.

The J gene is TRBJ1-5, the V gene TRBV5-5; no reliable D call. The ends were cut back, 6 bases at V and 1 base at J, with 8 bases in the middle. Looked up from germline, CDR1 is SGHKS and CDR2 is YYEKEE (reference sequence). The CDR3 totals 13 residues. In nucleotides, the CDR3 is TGTGCCAGCACTCTAGGGAGCAATCAGCCCCAGCATTTT. Translated, it gives CASTLGSNQPQHF. The variable domain in full, completed from reference TRBV5-5 and TRBJ1-5, reads DAGVTQSPTHLIKTRGQQVTLRCSPISGHKSVSWYQQVLGQGPQFIFQYYEKEERGRGNFPDRFSARQFPNYSSELNVNALLLGDSALYLCASTLGSNQPQHFGDGTRLSIL.

In this sample, this clonotype turned up once. The chain employs TRBV7-9 and TRBJ1-6; a possible D gene is TRBD1 (6 bases). This CDR3 region has 14 residues. The V gene's germline CDR1 is SEHNR and CDR2 FQNEAQ (reference sequence). V dropped 8 bases and J dropped 5 bases, with 13 bases sitting between them. This chain's CDR3 is CASQRDNDNSPLHF. The CDR3 bases are TGTGCCAGCCAAAGGGACAACGATAATTCACCCCTCCACTTT.

This clonotype was detected a few times. The chain uses TRBV15 and TRBJ2-3; D is uncertain. CDR3 length: 12 residues. From germline, CDR1 is LNHNV and CDR2 YYDKDF (reference sequence). Deletions cut 0 bases from V and 9 bases from J, with 7 bases between. The CDR3 loop is CATSRDGLTQYF. CDR3 bases: TGTGCCACCAGCAGAGATGGCTTGACGCAGTATTTT.

The chain employs TRBV2 and TRBJ2-1; D perhaps matches TRBD1 (5 bases). Trimming cost V 8 bases and J 6 bases, with 11 bases left between them. CDR1 is SNHLY, CDR2 FYNNEI, per germline. The length of the CDR3 is 12 residues. CDR3 bases: TGTGCCAGCTTTGGCAGGGTCAATGAGCAGTTCTTC. Its translation: CASFGRVNEQFF.

This clonotype was observed at least ten times. CDR3 DNA sequence: TGCAGCGTGGGGGGCAGGGAAGAGACCCAGTACTTC. As protein: CSVGGREETQYF. The chain is built from TRBV29-1 and TRBJ2-5, with D perhaps assigned TRBD1 or TRBD2 (6 bases each). This CDR3 is 12 amino acids long. Deletions cut 6 bases from V and 3 bases from J, with 11 bases between. Germline V gene sequence: CDR1 SQVTM, CDR2 ANQGSEA.

The rearrangement links TRBV11-2 to TRBJ2-1; a possible D gene is TRBD2 (5 bases). Trimming took 1 base from V and 8 from J, leaving 12 bases between them. This CDR3 spans 14 amino acids. Germline V gene lookup returns CDR1 SGHAT and CDR2 FQNNGV. The CDR3 here is CASSLVTPRDEQFF. The CDR3 DNA sequence: TGTGCCAGCAGCTTAGTGACCCCGCGGGATGAGCAGTTCTTC.